This is a list of T cell receptor beta chains from one sample in a study of OX40 agonist ivuxolimab in advanced cancers. Profiled with immunoSEQ multiplex PCR; TCRdb holds only in-frame clones, not every one. The sample lists tens of thousands of clones, around 85% occurring once. The starting material was CD4+ or CD8+ T cells sorted from blood, obtained in a trial of the OX40 agonist ivuxolimab. The receptor set was obtained from an adult with an advanced solid tumor such as melanoma, head and neck, liver or kidney cancer. Each CDR3 is given with its conserved first and last residue. D genes are given only for firm matches. Only part of the rows carry a size: once, few, many, or a class if the clone is expanded.

>TRBV6-6|TRBJ2-7|TRBD2|-
CASSSSGRAYEQYF
>TRBV4-1|TRBJ2-2|TRBD2|-
CASRPRGRAGDTRTGELFF
>TRBV30|TRBJ1-1|-|few
CAWWDVQAFF
>TRBV20-1|TRBJ2-3|-|-
CSARYDTQYF
>TRBV27|TRBJ1-1|-|-
CASSLLGGATEAFF
>TRBV28|TRBJ1-5|-|-
CASSLSGSAQPQHF
>TRBV21-1|TRBJ2-1|-|once
CASSKGPSGIYNEQFF
>TRBV5-4|TRBJ2-1|-|-
CASSPVNNEQFF
>TRBV30|TRBJ2-3|-|once
CAWSVVRPPRDTQYF
>TRBV5-4|TRBJ1-1|-|-
CASSLGQKYEAFF
>TRBV12-5|TRBJ2-1|TRBD2|-
CASGPGTSGYNEQFF
>TRBV19|TRBJ1-1|-|-
CASSYDQGQTEAFF
>TRBV10-1|TRBJ2-5|-|-
CASSESKRGGETQYF
>TRBV6-6|TRBJ2-7|TRBD2|-
CASSPSGGTPYEQYF
>TRBV30|TRBJ1-5|-|-
CAWNGGLDQPQHF
>TRBV11-3|TRBJ2-1|TRBD1|-
CASSLGTVYNEQFF
>TRBV5-1|TRBJ1-1|TRBD1|once
CASSGTGRTEAFF
>TRBV19|TRBJ1-5|TRBD1|-
CASSMGITGAGNQPQHF
>TRBV5-1|TRBJ2-7|TRBD2|-
CASSPGTSGSSYEQYF
>TRBV28|TRBJ2-4|-|-
CASSYVRLAKNIQYF
>TRBV5-1|TRBJ2-3|-|-
CASSLLGGMVDTQYF
>TRBV6-5|TRBJ1-2|-|-
CASSYRHNYGYTF
>TRBV28|TRBJ1-4|TRBD1|-
CASSYRGQTNEKLFF